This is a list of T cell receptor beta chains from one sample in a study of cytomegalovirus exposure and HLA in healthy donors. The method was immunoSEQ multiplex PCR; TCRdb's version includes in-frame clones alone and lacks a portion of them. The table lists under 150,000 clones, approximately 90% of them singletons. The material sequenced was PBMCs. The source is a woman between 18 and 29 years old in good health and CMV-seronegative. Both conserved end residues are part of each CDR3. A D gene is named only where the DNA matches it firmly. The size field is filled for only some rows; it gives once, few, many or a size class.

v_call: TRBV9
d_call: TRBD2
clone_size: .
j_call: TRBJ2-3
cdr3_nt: TGTGCCAGCAGCGCGGGACTAGCGGGCACAGATACGCAGTATTTT
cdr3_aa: CASSAGLAGTDTQYF

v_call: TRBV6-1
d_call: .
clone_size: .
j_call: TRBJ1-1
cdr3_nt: TGTGCCAGTAACCCTATTCAAAGTCACACTGAAGCTTTCTTT
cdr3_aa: CASNPIQSHTEAFF

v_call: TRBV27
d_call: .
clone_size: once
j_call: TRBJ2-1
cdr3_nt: TGTGCCAGCAGTTTATCAGAGACTGGCAATGAGCAGTTCTTC
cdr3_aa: CASSLSETGNEQFF

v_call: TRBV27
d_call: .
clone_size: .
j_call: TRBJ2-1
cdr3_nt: TGTGCCAGCAGTTTCATTTTTCGTAGTGGGAGTTCCTACAATGAGCAGTTCTTC
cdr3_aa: CASSFIFRSGSSYNEQFF

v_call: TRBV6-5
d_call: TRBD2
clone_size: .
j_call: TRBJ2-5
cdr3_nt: TGTGCCAGCGGGAGACTAGCGGGGGAGACCCAGTACTTC
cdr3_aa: CASGRLAGETQYF

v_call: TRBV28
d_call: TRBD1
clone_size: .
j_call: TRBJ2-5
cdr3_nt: TGTGCCAGCAGCAGAACCGGGACAGCTCAAGAGACCCAGTACTTC
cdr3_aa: CASSRTGTAQETQYF

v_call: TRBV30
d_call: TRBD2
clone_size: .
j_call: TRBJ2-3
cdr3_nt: TGTGCCTGGAGTGTTATGAGCGGGACGACAGATACGCAGTATTTT
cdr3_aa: CAWSVMSGTTDTQYF

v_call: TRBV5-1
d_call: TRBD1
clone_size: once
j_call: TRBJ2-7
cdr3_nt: TGCGCCAGCAGCTCAGGGGGAGTAACTTACGAGCAGTACTTC
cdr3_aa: CASSSGGVTYEQYF

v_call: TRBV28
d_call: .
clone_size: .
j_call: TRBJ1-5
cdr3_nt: TGTGCCAGCAGTTATGAACAGGGGCCCCAGCATTTT
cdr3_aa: CASSYEQGPQHF

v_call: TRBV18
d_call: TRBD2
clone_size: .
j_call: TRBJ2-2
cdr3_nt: TGTGCCAGCTCACCATGGCTAGCGGGGAACACCGGGGAGCTGTTTTTT
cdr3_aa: CASSPWLAGNTGELFF

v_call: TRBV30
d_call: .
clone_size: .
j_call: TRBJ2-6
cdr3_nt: TGTGCCTGGAGTGGCGGATCCTCTGGGGCCAACGTCCTGACTTTC
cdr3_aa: CAWSGGSSGANVLTF

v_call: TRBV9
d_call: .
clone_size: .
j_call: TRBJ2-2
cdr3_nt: TGTGCCAGCAGCGCCTCCCTCCGGGAGCTGTTTTTT
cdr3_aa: CASSASLRELFF

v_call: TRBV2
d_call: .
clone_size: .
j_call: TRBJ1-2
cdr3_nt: TGTGCCAGCAGCAAGGACAGCTACTATGGCTACACCTTC
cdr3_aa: CASSKDSYYGYTF

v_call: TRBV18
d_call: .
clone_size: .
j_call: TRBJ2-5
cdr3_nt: TGTGCCAGCTCGCAGGGGAAAGGAGAGACCCAGTACTTC
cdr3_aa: CASSQGKGETQYF

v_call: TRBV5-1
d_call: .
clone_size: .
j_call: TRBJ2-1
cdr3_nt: TGCGCCAGCAGCCCCGGGTCTTACTCCTACAATGAGCAGTTCTTC
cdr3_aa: CASSPGSYSYNEQFF